Following are 3 T cell receptor beta chains from one sample sequenced in a study of CD8+ T cells in alopecia areata. The authors extracted RNA and reverse transcribed it into cDNA as the sequencing template. Only in-frame clones appear in the TCRdb table, and some are missing; sequencing was by immunoSEQ multiplex PCR. The sample contains 200,000 or so clones, more than 45% of which appear only once. The material was CD4+ T cells sorted from blood, obtained at week 0. These TCRs come from a human donor with alopecia areata.

A few counts support this clone. The CDR3 bases are TGTGCCAGCATCACCGGGCCGGACAGTTCCTATGGCTACACCTTC. It is translated as CASITGPDSSYGYTF. The chain has TRBV7-2 and TRBJ1-2; the D gene is possibly TRBD1 (6 bases). The CDR3 spans 15 residues. Germline-derived CDR1 and CDR2 are SGHTA and FQGNSA. V was pared by 7 bases and J by 4 bases, with 19 bases between.

V gene TRBV7-3 combines with J gene TRBJ1-4, with D possibly TRBD1 on 6 matching bases. Germline V gene sequence: CDR1 SGHTA, CDR2 FQGTGA. Trimming shortened V by 2 bases and J by 8 bases, and 15 bases separated the two germline ends. The CDR3 runs to 15 residues. CDR3 amino acids: CASSLVQGAGEKLFF. The CDR3 DNA reads TGTGCCAGCAGCTTAGTACAGGGAGCAGGCGAAAAACTGTTTTTT.

There are many counts of this clone. The chain uses TRBV5-1 and TRBJ2-3, with a possible D match to TRBD2 (7 bases). The CDR3 sequence is 14 residues long. The V end was cut by 4 bases, the J end by 6 bases, with 15 bases between. Germline lookup yields CDR1 SGHRS and CDR2 YFSETQ. As DNA, the CDR3 is TGCGCCAGCAGCCATAACGGGGGGCCGGATACGCAGTATTTT. Translation gives CASSHNGGPDTQYF. The whole variable domain, remainder taken from reference TRBV5-1 and TRBJ2-3, is KAGVTQTPRYLIKTRGQQVTLSCSPISGHRSVSWYQQTPGQGLQFLFEYFSETQRNKGNFPGRFSGRQFSNSRSEMNVSTLELGDSALYLCASSHNGGPDTQYFGPGTRLTVL.